This record looks at one TCR beta chain sequence and its context. The data were taken from a study of beta chain features in type 1 diabetes. Sequencing targeted expressed TCRB transcripts, as all isolated RNA had been reverse transcribed. The table came from immunoSEQ multiplex PCR; TCRdb's copy has only in-frame clones and leaves some out. The sample consists of roughly 40,000 clones, roughly two thirds of them appearing once. The CDR3 contains 18 residues. V shed 5 bases and J 1 base; nucleotides not matched to a gene: 11. Germline lookup yields CDR1 SGHTA and CDR2 FQGNSA. Cell sorting via CD45RO/CCR7/CD25/CD127/CD95/CD27 was performed to obtain CD4+ naive, central memory, regulatory and stem cell-like memory cells.

The origin of this receptor is a young woman in good health. The chain links TRBV7-2 to TRBJ2-6; 7 bases are a match to TRBD1. The sequenced sample was Tregs from blood. CDR3 sequence (DNA): TGTGCCAGCAGCCGAGTAGGGGGCCCGTTTTCTGGGGCCAACGTCCTGACTTTC. This encodes CASSRVGGPFSGANVLTF.